This is a list of T cell receptor beta chains from one sample in a study of control samples from healthy donors and cancer patients. Clones were sequenced by immunoSEQ multiplex PCR, and TCRdb holds only the in-frame ones, with some missing. The data hold approximately 97,000 clones, with around nine tenths observed a single time. Source material: blood. These receptors came from a man aged 25 to 40 in good health. Both conserved end residues are part of each CDR3. Fields, in order: CDR3 protein, CDR3 DNA, V gene, clone size, J gene, D gene. D genes are given only for firm matches. Not all rows give a size; the values are once, few, many and, for expanded clones, a class.

CDR3: CASSQGWLNEQFF; DNA: TGTGCCAGCAGCCAGGGGTGGCTTAATGAGCAGTTCTTC; V: TRBV3-1/TRBV3-2; size: .; J: TRBJ2-1; D: .
CDR3: CASSLEDLGNSPLHF; DNA: TGCGCCAGCAGCCTAGAGGACCTAGGCAATTCACCCCTCCACTTT; V: TRBV4-1; size: .; J: TRBJ1-6; D: .
CDR3: CASRAGTSGSKNTGELFF; DNA: TGTGCCAGCAGGGCAGGGACTAGCGGGAGTAAGAACACCGGGGAGCTGTTTTTT; V: TRBV5-4; size: once; J: TRBJ2-2; D: TRBD2
CDR3: CASSLVWVPTNYGYTF; DNA: TGTGCCAGCAGCTTGGTGTGGGTCCCAACGAACTATGGCTACACCTTC; V: TRBV5-8; size: .; J: TRBJ1-2; D: .
CDR3: CASSLSGTYGYTF; DNA: TGTGCCAGCAGTTTGTCGGGAACCTATGGCTACACCTTC; V: TRBV6-6; size: .; J: TRBJ1-2; D: .
CDR3: CASSGQGQNSPLHF; DNA: TGTGCCAGCAGCGGACAGGGACAGAATTCACCCCTCCACTTT; V: TRBV9; size: once; J: TRBJ1-6; D: TRBD1
CDR3: CASSQQGGQFSYTF; DNA: TGTGCCAGCAGCCAGCAGGGGGGGCAGTTCAGCTACACCTTC; V: TRBV7-9; size: .; J: TRBJ1-2; D: TRBD1
CDR3: CASSPVRDSRNTEAFF; DNA: TGCGCCAGCAGCCCCGTTCGGGACTCTCGGAACACTGAAGCTTTCTTT; V: TRBV5-1; size: .; J: TRBJ1-1; D: .
CDR3: CASSAGTQSYEQYF; DNA: TGTGCCAGCAGCGCCGGGACACAGTCCTACGAGCAGTACTTC; V: TRBV9; size: .; J: TRBJ2-7; D: .
CDR3: CATSETGQGGELFF; DNA: TGTGCCACCAGTGAGACAGGACAGGGCGGGGAGCTGTTTTTT; V: TRBV24-1; size: once; J: TRBJ2-2; D: TRBD1
CDR3: CASALTQGFSGNTIYF; DNA: TGTGCCAGCGCTTTAACCCAGGGCTTCTCTGGAAACACCATATATTTT; V: TRBV9; size: .; J: TRBJ1-3; D: .
CDR3: CASSLGGDTSYEQYF; DNA: TGCGCCAGCAGCTTGGGGGGGGACACCTCCTACGAGCAGTACTTC; V: TRBV5-1; size: .; J: TRBJ2-7; D: .
CDR3: CASSLQVPSGGYTF; DNA: TGTGCCAGCAGCTTGCAAGTTCCTAGCGGCGGCTACACCTTC; V: TRBV7-2; size: .; J: TRBJ1-2; D: .
CDR3: CASSPDGKNTDTQYF; DNA: TGTGCCAGCAGCCCGGACGGGAAAAACACAGATACGCAGTATTTT; V: TRBV4-2; size: .; J: TRBJ2-3; D: .